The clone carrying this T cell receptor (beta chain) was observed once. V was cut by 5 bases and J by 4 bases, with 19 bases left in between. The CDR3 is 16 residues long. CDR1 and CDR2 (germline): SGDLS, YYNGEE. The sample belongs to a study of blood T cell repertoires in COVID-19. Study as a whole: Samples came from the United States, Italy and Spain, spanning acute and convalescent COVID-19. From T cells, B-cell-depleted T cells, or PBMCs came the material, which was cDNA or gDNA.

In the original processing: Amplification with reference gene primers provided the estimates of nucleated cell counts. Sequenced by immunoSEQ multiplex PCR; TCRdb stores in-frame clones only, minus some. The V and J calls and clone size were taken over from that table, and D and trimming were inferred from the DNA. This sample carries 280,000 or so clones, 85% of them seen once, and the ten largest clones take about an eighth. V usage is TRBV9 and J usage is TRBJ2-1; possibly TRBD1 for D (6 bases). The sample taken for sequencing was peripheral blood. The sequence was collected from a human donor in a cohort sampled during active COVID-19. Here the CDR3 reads CASSPRGRGLYNEQFF. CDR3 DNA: TGTGCCAGCAGTCCCAGGGGCCGGGGTCTATACAATGAGCAGTTCTTC.